A selection of T cell receptor beta chains follows, all from one sample in a study of tumor and adjacent non-tumor tissue in lung cancer. TCRdb independently ran MiXCR on the multiplex PCR reads; one entry per CDR3 protein. The sample contains 90,000 to 110,000 distinct CDR3 sequences, roughly 77% of which appear only once. The sample comprised lung tumor tissue. These receptors came from a woman aged 55-70 years with non-small cell lung cancer. CDR3s include the opening cysteine and the closing phenylalanine or tryptophan. Each record gives: CDR3 length, V gene, clone size, J gene, D gene, CDR3 protein, CDR3 DNA. D genes are given only for firm matches. Clone size, where shown, is once, few, many, or a class for clones that have expanded.

cdr3_length: 13; v_call: TRBV28; clone_size: few; j_call: TRBJ1-1; d_call: NA; cdr3_aa: CASSLGARTEAFF; cdr3_nt: TGTGCCAGCAGTTTAGGGGCGCGAACTGAAGCTTTCTTT
cdr3_length: 13; v_call: TRBV20-1; clone_size: NA; j_call: TRBJ1-3; d_call: NA; cdr3_aa: CNASEGWANTIYF; cdr3_nt: TGCAATGCTAGTGAGGGTTGGGCAAACACCATATATTTT
cdr3_length: 13; v_call: TRBV6-5; clone_size: NA; j_call: TRBJ2-3; d_call: NA; cdr3_aa: CASSYPGTDTQYF; cdr3_nt: TGTGCTAGTAGTTACCCCGGCACAGATACGCAGTATTTT
cdr3_length: 14; v_call: TRBV6-2/TRBV6-3; clone_size: NA; j_call: TRBJ2-7; d_call: TRBD1; cdr3_aa: CASSSLGGGYKQYF; cdr3_nt: TGTGCCAGCAGTTCCCTAGGGGGCGGCTACAAACAGTACTTC
cdr3_length: 14; v_call: TRBV28; clone_size: once; j_call: TRBJ1-2; d_call: TRBD1; cdr3_aa: CASSSGQGAGGYTF; cdr3_nt: TGTGCCAGCAGTTCCGGACAGGGGGCGGGGGGCTACACCTTC
cdr3_length: 12; v_call: TRBV20-1; clone_size: NA; j_call: TRBJ2-2; d_call: NA; cdr3_aa: CSANGRTGELFF; cdr3_nt: TGCAGTGCTAATGGACGGACTGGGGAGCTATTTTTT
cdr3_length: 14; v_call: TRBV5-6; clone_size: few; j_call: TRBJ2-5; d_call: TRBD2; cdr3_aa: CTSSFNSGIETQYF; cdr3_nt: TGTACCAGCAGCTTCAATAGCGGGATCGAGACCCAGTACTTC
cdr3_length: 15; v_call: TRBV29-1; clone_size: few; j_call: TRBJ2-7; d_call: TRBD2; cdr3_aa: CSVAGLFSGSYEQYF; cdr3_nt: TGCAGCGTTGCAGGTTTATTTAGCGGGTCCTACGAACAGTACTTC
cdr3_length: 19; v_call: TRBV11-2; clone_size: NA; j_call: TRBJ2-4; d_call: NA; cdr3_aa: CASSLAVLPLQGVKNIQYF; cdr3_nt: TGTGCCAGCAGCTTAGCAGTCCTACCCCTCCAAGGGGTCAAAAACATTCAGTACTTC
cdr3_length: 16; v_call: TRBV5-4; clone_size: many; j_call: TRBJ1-1; d_call: TRBD1; cdr3_aa: CASSSDNRGSNTEAFF; cdr3_nt: TGTGCCAGCAGCTCGGACAACAGGGGGAGTAACACTGAAGCTTTCTTT
cdr3_length: 13; v_call: TRBV30; clone_size: NA; j_call: TRBJ1-5; d_call: NA; cdr3_aa: CAWSVRGEQPQHF; cdr3_nt: TGTGCCTGGAGTGTGAGGGGGGAACAGCCCCAGCATTTT
cdr3_length: 15; v_call: TRBV6-5; clone_size: many; j_call: TRBJ2-3; d_call: NA; cdr3_aa: CASSAKGFGTDTQYF; cdr3_nt: TGTGCCAGCAGTGCAAAGGGATTTGGCACAGATACGCAGTATTTT
cdr3_length: 12; v_call: TRBV30; clone_size: NA; j_call: TRBJ1-1; d_call: NA; cdr3_aa: CVWSQEDTEAFF; cdr3_nt: TGTGTCTGGAGTCAGGAGGACACTGAAGCTTTCTTT
cdr3_length: 14; v_call: TRBV7-9; clone_size: NA; j_call: TRBJ2-7; d_call: NA; cdr3_aa: CASSLEGGAYEQYF; cdr3_nt: TGTGCCAGCAGCTTAGAAGGGGGAGCCTACGAGCAGTACTTC
cdr3_length: 16; v_call: TRBV15; clone_size: NA; j_call: TRBJ2-5; d_call: TRBD2; cdr3_aa: CATREYRGGPQETQYF; cdr3_nt: TGTGCCACCAGGGAGTATCGGGGGGGCCCCCAAGAGACCCAGTACTTC
cdr3_length: 16; v_call: TRBV11-1; clone_size: NA; j_call: TRBJ2-1; d_call: TRBD2; cdr3_aa: CASSPPLAGWFNEQFF; cdr3_nt: TGTGCCAGCAGCCCACCATTAGCGGGATGGTTTAATGAGCAGTTCTTC
cdr3_length: 16; v_call: TRBV29-1; clone_size: few; j_call: TRBJ2-2; d_call: TRBD2; cdr3_aa: CSVGVAGVRKTGELFF; cdr3_nt: TGCAGCGTTGGGGTAGCGGGAGTACGGAAGACCGGGGAGCTGTTCTTT
cdr3_length: 15; v_call: TRBV6-2/TRBV6-3; clone_size: NA; j_call: TRBJ2-2; d_call: NA; cdr3_aa: CASSSHVANTGELFF; cdr3_nt: TGTGCCAGCAGTTCCCACGTGGCTAACACAGGGGAGCTGTTTTTT